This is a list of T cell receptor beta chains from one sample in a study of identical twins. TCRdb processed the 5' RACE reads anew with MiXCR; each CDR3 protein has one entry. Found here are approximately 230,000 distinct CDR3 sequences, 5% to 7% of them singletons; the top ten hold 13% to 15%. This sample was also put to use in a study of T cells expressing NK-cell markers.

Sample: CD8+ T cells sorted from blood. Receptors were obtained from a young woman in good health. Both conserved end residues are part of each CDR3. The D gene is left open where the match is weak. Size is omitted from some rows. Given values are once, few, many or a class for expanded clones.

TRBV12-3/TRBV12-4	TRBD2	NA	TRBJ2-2	CASSSSTSVDTGELFF	TGTGCCAGCAGTTCATCGACTAGCGTGGATACCGGGGAGCTGTTTTTT
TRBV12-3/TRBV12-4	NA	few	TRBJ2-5	CASASMTEGTQETQYF	TGTGCCAGCGCGTCCATGACGGAGGGGACACAAGAGACCCAGTACTTC
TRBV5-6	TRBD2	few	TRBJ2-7	CASSGMGTSGTYEQYF	TGTGCCAGCAGCGGGATGGGGACTAGCGGGACCTACGAGCAGTACTTC
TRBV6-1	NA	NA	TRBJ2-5	CASSPFPPIAGETQYF	TGTGCCAGCAGTCCTTTCCCGCCCATAGCAGGGGAGACCCAGTACTTC
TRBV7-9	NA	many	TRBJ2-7	CASSFPGSSYEQYF	TGTGCCAGCAGCTTCCCGGGGAGCTCCTACGAGCAGTACTTC
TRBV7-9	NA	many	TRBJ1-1	CASTLVLRPPNTEAFF	TGTGCCAGCACCCTGGTTCTCAGGCCCCCGAACACTGAAGCTTTCTTT
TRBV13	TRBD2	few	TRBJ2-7	CASSLPSGGLEQYF	TGTGCCAGCAGCTTGCCTAGCGGGGGGCTCGAGCAGTACTTC
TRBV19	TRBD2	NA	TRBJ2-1	CASSIMSGSPDEQFF	TGTGCCAGTAGTATAATGAGCGGGAGCCCGGATGAGCAGTTCTTC
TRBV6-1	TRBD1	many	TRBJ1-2	CAANSGTGEEFGYGYTF	TGTGCCGCAAACTCCGGGACAGGGGAGGAATTTGGCTATGGCTACACCTTC
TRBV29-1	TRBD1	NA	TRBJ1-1	CSVLRTGLVEAFF	TGCAGCGTTCTAAGGACAGGGTTAGTTGAAGCTTTCTTT
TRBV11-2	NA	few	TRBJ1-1	CASSPAYSGVMNTEAFF	TGTGCCAGCAGCCCTGCATATTCAGGGGTTATGAACACTGAAGCTTTCTTT
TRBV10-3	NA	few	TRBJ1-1	CAISETEGSAAEAFF	TGTGCCATCAGTGAAACAGAAGGGAGTGCGGCTGAAGCTTTCTTT
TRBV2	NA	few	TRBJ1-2	CARLTEMGHGYTF	TGTGCCAGGCTGACAGAAATGGGACATGGCTACACCTTC
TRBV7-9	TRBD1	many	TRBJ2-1	CASRPSPGQGPNEQFF	TGTGCCAGCAGGCCCAGTCCGGGACAGGGACCCAATGAGCAGTTCTTC
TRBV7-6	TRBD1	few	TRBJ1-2	CASSSGQGRGYTF	TGTGCCAGCAGCTCAGGACAGGGGAGAGGCTACACCTTC
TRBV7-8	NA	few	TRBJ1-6	CASNDKALPPLHF	TGTGCCAGCAACGATAAAGCTTTGCCACCCCTCCACTTT
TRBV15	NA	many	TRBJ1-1	CATSAGSNTEAFF	TGTGCCACGTCGGCAGGGTCGAACACTGAAGCTTTCTTT
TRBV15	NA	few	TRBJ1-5	CATGGASNQPQHF	TGTGCCACCGGCGGGGCTAGCAATCAGCCCCAGCATTTT
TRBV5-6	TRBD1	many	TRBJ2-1	CASSLSPGGYNEQFF	TGTGCCAGCAGCCTTTCCCCAGGGGGCTACAATGAGCAGTTCTTC
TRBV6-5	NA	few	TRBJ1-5	CASSYSMGPSQPQHF	TGTGCCAGCAGTTACTCGATGGGCCCGAGTCAGCCCCAGCATTTT
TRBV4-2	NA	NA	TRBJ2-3	CASSQDPTDTQYF	TGTGCCAGCAGCCAAGATCCCACAGATACGCAGTATTTT
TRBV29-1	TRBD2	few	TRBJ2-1	CSVGLASYNEQFF	TGCAGCGTGGGACTAGCATCCTACAATGAGCAGTTCTTC
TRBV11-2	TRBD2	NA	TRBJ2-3	CASSPSRGTSGSLTDTQYF	TGTGCCAGCAGCCCCTCTAGGGGCACTAGCGGGAGTTTGACAGATACGCAGTATTTT
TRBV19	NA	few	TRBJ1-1	CASSPTDPSNTEAFF	TGTGCCAGTAGTCCCACAGACCCGTCGAACACTGAAGCTTTCTTT
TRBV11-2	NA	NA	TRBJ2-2	CASSFLGPGRTGELFF	TGTGCCAGCAGCTTTCTTGGCCCAGGGAGGACCGGGGAGCTGTTTTTT
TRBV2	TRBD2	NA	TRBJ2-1	CASRGAGGTYNEQFF	TGTGCCAGCAGGGGAGCGGGAGGGACCTACAATGAGCAGTTCTTC
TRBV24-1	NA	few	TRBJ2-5	CATSDLGTKETQYF	TGTGCCACCAGTGATTTGGGAACTAAAGAGACCCAGTACTTC
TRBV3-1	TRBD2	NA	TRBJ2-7	CTSSLGGISGRHGEQYF	TGTACCAGCAGCCTTGGAGGGATTAGCGGGAGGCATGGCGAGCAGTACTTC
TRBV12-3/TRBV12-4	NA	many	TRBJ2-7	CASSLNVYEQYF	TGTGCCAGCAGTTTAAACGTATACGAGCAGTACTTC
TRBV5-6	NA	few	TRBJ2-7	CASSLGNSEQYF	TGTGCCAGCAGCTTGGGCAACTCCGAGCAGTACTTC
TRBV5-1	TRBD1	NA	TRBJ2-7	CASRYTGGRYEQYF	TGCGCCAGCAGGTATACAGGGGGCAGGTACGAGCAGTACTTC
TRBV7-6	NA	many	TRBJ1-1	CASSLAAGGSEAFF	TGTGCCAGCAGCTTAGCGGCCGGGGGGTCTGAAGCTTTCTTT
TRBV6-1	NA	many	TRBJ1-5	CASWGGLRYQPQHF	TGTGCCAGTTGGGGCGGATTGAGATATCAGCCCCAGCATTTT
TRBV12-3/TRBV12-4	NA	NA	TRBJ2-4	CASSLGAVGNIQYF	TGTGCCAGCAGTTTAGGAGCGGTGGGAAACATTCAGTACTTC
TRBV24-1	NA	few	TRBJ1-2	CATSDDYGYTF	TGTGCCACCAGCGATGATTATGGCTACACCTTC
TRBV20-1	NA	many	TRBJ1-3	CSAATATISGNTIYF	TGCAGTGCTGCGACAGCTACGATCTCTGGAAACACCATATATTTT
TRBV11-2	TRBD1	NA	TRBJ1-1	CASSLDLTGLGTEAFF	TGTGCCAGCAGCTTAGACCTGACAGGGTTGGGCACTGAAGCTTTCTTT
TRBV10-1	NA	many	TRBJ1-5	CASSEGNQPQHF	TGCGCCAGCAGTGAAGGAAATCAGCCCCAGCATTTT
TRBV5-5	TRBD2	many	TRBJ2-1	CASSLVAGAMNEQFF	TGTGCCAGCAGCTTGGTTGCGGGAGCTATGAATGAGCAGTTCTTC
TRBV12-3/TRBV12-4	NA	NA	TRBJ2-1	CASSGGLRTNEQFF	TGTGCCAGCAGTGGGGGACTCCGTACCAATGAGCAGTTCTTC
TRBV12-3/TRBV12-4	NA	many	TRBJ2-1	CASSLEAPVNEQFF	TGTGCCAGCAGTTTGGAGGCCCCCGTCAATGAGCAGTTCTTC
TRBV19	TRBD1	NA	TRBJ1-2	CASSSQGVKYTF	TGTGCCAGTAGCAGCCAGGGGGTCAAGTACACCTTC
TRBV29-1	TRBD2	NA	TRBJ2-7	CSVALAGPSYEQYF	TGCAGCGTTGCACTAGCGGGACCGTCCTACGAGCAGTACTTC
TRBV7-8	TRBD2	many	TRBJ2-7	CASSLTRGGDEQYF	TGTGCCAGCAGCTTAACCCGGGGGGGCGACGAGCAGTACTTC
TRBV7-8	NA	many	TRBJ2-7	CASSSADSYEQYF	TGTGCCAGCAGCTCCGCAGACTCCTACGAGCAGTACTTC
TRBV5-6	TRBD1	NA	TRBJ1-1	CASSLTGAGTEAFF	TGTGCCAGCAGCTTAACAGGGGCGGGCACTGAAGCTTTCTTT
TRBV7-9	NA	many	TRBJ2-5	CASSPPVSNQETQYF	TGTGCCAGCAGCCCCCCGGTTTCGAACCAAGAGACCCAGTACTTC
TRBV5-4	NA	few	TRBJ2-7	CASSPRDGTYEQYF	TGTGCCAGCAGCCCCCGGGACGGGACCTACGAGCAGTACTTC